This T cell receptor (beta chain) was captured by sequencing in a study of blood T cell repertoires in COVID-19. Overall study: Samples taken during acute and convalescent COVID-19 were collected in the United States, Italy and Spain. PBMCs, B-cell-depleted T cells, or T cells provided the cDNA or gDNA that made up the material.

CDR3 length equals 12 residues. Germline assignment: CDR1 LNHDA and CDR2 SQIVND (reference sequence). Trimming removed 8 bases from V and 6 bases from J, with 8 bases in between. Per the study methods: How many nucleated cells were present was estimated from reference gene primer amplification. Profiled with immunoSEQ multiplex PCR; TCRdb holds only in-frame clones, not every one. V, J and clone size reflect that table, while D and trimming were determined from the DNA. The data contain 90,000 to 120,000 clones, 70% to 90% of them singletons. The gene calls are TRBV19 and TRBJ1-6; maybe TRBD1 (5 bases). The sequencing sample was made of peripheral blood. The sequence derives from a human donor in a cohort sampled during active COVID-19. The CDR3: CASHRPNSPLHF. DNA for the CDR3: TGTGCCAGTCACAGGCCTAATTCACCCCTCCACTTT.